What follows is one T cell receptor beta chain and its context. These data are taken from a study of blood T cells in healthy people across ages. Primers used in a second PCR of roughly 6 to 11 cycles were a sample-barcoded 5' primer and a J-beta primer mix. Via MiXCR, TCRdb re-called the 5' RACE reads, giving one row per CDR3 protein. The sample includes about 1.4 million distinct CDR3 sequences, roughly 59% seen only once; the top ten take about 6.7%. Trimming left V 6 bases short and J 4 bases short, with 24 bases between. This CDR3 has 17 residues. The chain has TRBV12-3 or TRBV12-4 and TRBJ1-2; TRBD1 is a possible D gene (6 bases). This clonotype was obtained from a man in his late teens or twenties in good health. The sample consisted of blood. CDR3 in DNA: TGTGCCAGCAGCCAACAGGGAGGGCTCTACTTTGGCTATGGCTACACCTTC. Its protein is CASSQQGGLYFGYGYTF.